The clone carrying this TCR beta chain has only a few counts. Its antigen remains unidentified. CD4+ T cells from unexposed donors were obtained before the COVID-19 pandemic (2011-2018). CD4+ T cells were isolated from the cells after 10 days of culture. TCRdb's table, derived via immunoSEQ multiplex PCR, lists solely in-frame clones and lacks some. The sample has 20,000 to 25,000 clones, about 69% seen once. Germline CDR1 and CDR2: MNHNS and SASEGT. V dropped 4 bases and J dropped 3 bases, with 13 bases sitting between them. CDR3 length: 16 amino acids. The data were obtained in a study of CD4 T cells in relation to SARS-CoV-2 and coronaviruses. Study as a whole: The HLA restriction of the shared crossreactive spike epitopes was mapped. Study-wide findings and caveats: Pre-pandemic and post-infection samples never came from the same donor. Monoreactive clones expanded significantly more to SARS-CoV-2 than crossreactive clones did.

The specimen sequenced was CD4+ T cells from PBMCs, cultured in vitro. This receptor was taken from a human donor in good health. The chain is built from TRBV6-1 and TRBJ1-6; no clear D. CDR3 sequence reads: CASSVPTAVYNSPLHF. The CDR3 DNA follows: TGTGCCAGCAGTGTCCCGACGGCCGTCTATAATTCACCCCTCCACTTT.